This T cell receptor beta chain was captured by sequencing in a study of OX40 agonist ivuxolimab in advanced cancers. Only in-frame clones appear in the TCRdb table, and some are missing; sequencing was by immunoSEQ multiplex PCR. This sample has about 100,000 clones, with approximately 94% found just once. The receptor was derived from an adult with an advanced solid tumor such as melanoma, head and neck, liver or kidney cancer. The source was CD4+ or CD8+ T cells sorted from blood, collected in a trial of the OX40 agonist ivuxolimab.

CDR3 sequence reads: CASSPGVEQFF. The CDR3 DNA sequence: TGTGCCAGCTCACCCGGGGTCGAGCAGTTCTTC. The chain links TRBV18 to TRBJ2-1, with D tentatively TRBD2 (5 bases). V lost 3 bases and J lost 10, with 7 bases in between. This CDR3 has 11 amino acids. Germline-derived CDR1 and CDR2 are KGHSH and LQKENI. Variable domain in full (rest from reference TRBV18 and TRBJ2-1): NAGVMQNPRHLVRRRGQEARLRCSPMKGHSHVYWYRQLPEEGLKFMVYLQKENIIDESGMPKERFSAEFPKEGPSILRIQQVVRGDSAAYFCASSPGVEQFFGPGTRLTVL.